The next 24 T cell receptor beta chains were all read from a single sample in a study of regulatory T cells in long-lasting Graves disease. Arm-PCR of CDR3 regions and iRepertoire HTBI primers were used to build TCR beta libraries. MiXCR, run by TCRdb on the multiplex PCR reads, gives a single entry per CDR3 protein. Among fewer than 350,000 distinct CDR3 sequences listed, about 18% were seen once. Time point given: newly diagnosed GD, antithyroid drugs for less than 3 months. TCR sequences were obtained from RNA taken from PBMCs. The input for sequencing was peripheral blood mononuclear cells (PBMCs), taken at new diagnosis, from a patient treated with antithyroid drugs. These receptors originate from a female donor with Graves disease.

This clonotype was counted at least ten times. The chain uses TRBV6-5 and TRBJ2-5; tentative D call: TRBD2 (5 bases). CDR3 length: 15 amino acids. The ends were cut back, 0 bases at V and 2 bases at J, with 10 bases in the middle. Germline V gene lookup returns CDR1 MNHEY and CDR2 SVGAGI. CDR3 amino acids: CASSYSGAQQETQYF. As DNA, the CDR3 is TGTGCCAGCAGTTACTCGGGAGCCCAACAAGAGACCCAGTACTTC.

The rearrangement uses TRBV24-1 and TRBJ2-2, with 14 bases aligning to TRBD2. Per the germline V gene, CDR1 is KGHDR and CDR2 is SFDVKD. V dropped 3 bases and J dropped 3; count of bases not matched to a gene: 5. The CDR3 loop spans 18 amino acids. CDR3 sequence: CATSDPGLAGVDTGELFF. The CDR3 DNA reads TGTGCCACCAGTGATCCGGGACTAGCGGGAGTGGACACCGGGGAGCTGTTTTTT.

In its sample, this clonotype was seen a few times. The gene calls are TRBV4-1 and TRBJ1-4; D uncertain. Between the trimmed V and J ends, which lost 4 bases and 2 bases, there was a span of 20 bases. The V gene's germline CDR1 is MGHRA and CDR2 YSYEKL. CDR3 length: 18 residues. The CDR3 protein is CASSLLKTPGETNEKLFF. CDR3 DNA: TGCGCCAGCAGCCTCCTAAAGACGCCCGGGGAGACTAATGAAAAACTGTTTTTT.

In this sample, this clonotype turned up many times. V usage is TRBV7-2 and J usage is TRBJ1-4; D possibly corresponds to TRBD1 (5 bases). V dropped 3 bases and J dropped 6 bases, with 8 bases sitting between them. This CDR3 is 13 amino acids long. CDR1 SGHTA and CDR2 FQGNSA come from the germline V gene. CDR3 bases: TGTGCCAGCAGCTTGGGGACCTATGAAAAACTGTTTTTT. Translated, it gives CASSLGTYEKLFF.

This clonotype was picked up many times. CDR3 protein: CASSLTLAGRNNEQFF. The DNA of the CDR3 is TGTGCCAGCAGCTTAACACTAGCGGGGAGAAACAATGAGCAGTTCTTC. The V call is TRBV11-2, the J call TRBJ2-1; 10 positions agree with TRBD2. The CDR3 has 16 amino acids. The V segment lost 2 bases and the J segment 5 bases; nucleotides outside the gene matches: 6. Germline CDR1 is SGHAT and CDR2 is FQNNGV. Variable domain in full (rest from reference TRBV11-2 and TRBJ2-1): EAGVAQSPRYKIIEKRQSVAFWCNPISGHATLYWYQQILGQGPKLLIQFQNNGVVDDSQLPKDRFSAERLKGVDSTLKIQPAKLEDSAVYLCASSLTLAGRNNEQFFGPGTRLTVL.

This clonotype came up many times. CDR3 protein: CASSLSAGVGYTF. The CDR3 nucleotides read TGTGCCAGCAGTTTGTCGGCAGGGGTTGGCTACACCTTC. The chain couples TRBV12-3 or TRBV12-4 to TRBJ1-2, with a weak D call TRBD1 (6 bases). CDR3 length: 13 residues. V gave up 3 bases and J gave up 7 bases, with 12 bases separating them.

The genes are TRBV28 and TRBJ2-3; 7 bases map to TRBD2. Looked up from germline, CDR1 is MDHEN and CDR2 is SYDVKM. This CDR3 region has 16 residues. J lost 3 bases, V lost 2 bases, and 8 bases had no gene match. The CDR3 loop is CASSLGASGETDTQYF. DNA for the CDR3: TGTGCCAGCAGTTTAGGGGCTAGCGGAGAGACAGATACGCAGTATTTT.

The rearrangement links TRBV12-3 or TRBV12-4 to TRBJ2-5; TRBD2 matches 13 bases. Germline trimming cut 5 bases from V and 5 bases from J; bases unmatched to any gene: 5. The CDR3 is 15 amino acids. CDR3: CASSLGLAGTETQYF. The CDR3 DNA reads TGTGCCAGCAGTCTGGGACTAGCGGGGACGGAGACCCAGTACTTC.

This clonotype occurred a few times. The chain carries TRBV30 and TRBJ1-1, with D possibly matching TRBD1 (5 bases). V was cut by 1 base and J by 10 bases, with 13 bases left in between. CDR1 and CDR2 from the germline V gene are GTSNPN and SVGIG (reference sequence). The length of the CDR3 is 12 residues. CDR3 sequence (DNA): TGTGCCTGGAGTGAAGGGAGGGGTGTAGCTTTCTTT. This translates into CAWSEGRGVAFF. Using reference TRBV30 and TRBJ1-1 for the parts outside the CDR3, the full variable domain is SQTIHQWPATLVQPVGSPLSLECTVEGTSNPNLYWYRQAAGRGLQLLFYSVGIGQISSEVPQNLSASRPQDRQFILSSKKLLLSDSGFYLCAWSEGRGVAFFGQGTRLTVV.

A remark on this clonotype: Since a far larger clone is one base different, this is likely a read error. The chain employs TRBV12-3 or TRBV12-4 and TRBJ2-3, with 7 bases lining up with TRBD1. The J call may be mistaken, given a closer DNA end match to TRBJ1-1. The CDR3 has 12 residues. CDR3 amino acids: CASSHLGGSAFF. CDR3 nucleotide sequence: TGTGCCAGCAGTCACCTAGGGGGCTCGGCTTTCTTT.

The sample holds a few counts of this clonotype. The chain links TRBV4-2 to TRBJ2-1; D might be TRBD2 (6 bases). The V end was cut by 6 bases, the J end by 7 bases, with 19 bases between. Germline CDR1 is LGHNA and CDR2 is YNFKEQ. The CDR3 consists of 15 residues. CDR3 nucleotides: TGTGCCAGCAGTGTGTCGGGAGCTGGTGGTAATGAGCAGTTCTTC. Its protein product is CASSVSGAGGNEQFF.

This clonotype was found a few times. J is TRBJ2-1 and V is TRBV19; D possibly matches TRBD1 or TRBD2 (6 bases each). The CDR3 runs 13 residues. Trimming pared 10 bases from V and 6 bases from J, leaving 16 bases between. CDR1 is LNHDA and CDR2 is SQIVND in the germline V gene (reference sequence). CDR3 DNA sequence: TGTGCCACGGGCCGGGGGCCCGGCAATGAGCAGTTCTTC. Its protein is CATGRGPGNEQFF. The full variable domain, its missing parts supplied by reference TRBV19 and TRBJ2-1, is DGGITQSPKYLFRKEGQNVTLSCEQNLNHDAMYWYRQDPGQGLRLIYYSQIVNDFQKGDIAEGYSVSREKKESFPLTVTSAQKNPTAFYLCATGRGPGNEQFFGPGTRLTVL.

This clonotype was seen many times. The chain joins TRBV11-1 to TRBJ1-1; tentative D call: TRBD1 (6 bases). V was clipped by 5 bases and J by 0 bases, with 16 bases between them. This CDR3 has 16 residues. CDR1 and CDR2 (germline): SGHAT, FQDESV (reference sequence). This CDR3 is CASSPRGQIMNTEAFF. DNA for the CDR3: TGTGCCAGCAGCCCCCGGGGGCAGATCATGAACACTGAAGCTTTCTTT.

This clonotype was seen a few times. The chain combines TRBV7-9 with TRBJ2-7, with no clear D. CDR3 length: 12 amino acids. Looked up from germline, CDR1 is SEHNR and CDR2 is FQNEAQ (reference sequence). V was pared by 4 bases and J by 6 bases, with 10 bases between. The DNA for the CDR3 is TGTGCCAGCAGCTCAGACCCTTCCGAGCAGTACTTC. Translating it yields CASSSDPSEQYF.

The gene calls are TRBV14 and TRBJ2-1, with 13 bases that match TRBD2. V lost 3 bases to trimming and J lost 7 bases; unmatched junction nucleotides: 6. Germline V gene lookup returns CDR1 SGHDN and CDR2 FVKESK. The CDR3 is 16 amino acids. The CDR3 DNA reads TGTGCCAGCAGCCAGCTGACTAGCGGGGGGAGGAATGAGCAGTTCTTC. The encoded protein is CASSQLTSGGRNEQFF.

This clonotype was observed at least ten times. This chain uses TRBV12-5 with TRBJ2-5; D may be TRBD2 (5 bases). V shed 1 base and J shed 4 bases, with 19 bases lying between them. CDR1 LGHNT and CDR2 FRNRAP come from the germline V gene. CDR3 length: 17 residues. CDR3 nucleotide sequence: TGTGCTAGTGGTTTGGCGCCCGGACCAAGACGGGGAGAGACCCAGTACTTC. Its protein is CASGLAPGPRRGETQYF.

Many counts were recorded for this clonotype. V is TRBV4-2 and J is TRBJ2-3; maybe TRBD2 (6 bases). Germline V lookup: CDR1 LGHNA, CDR2 YNFKEQ. There are 17 residues in the CDR3. Trimming pared 4 bases from V and 4 bases from J, leaving 21 bases between. For the CDR3, the DNA is TGTGCCAGCAGCCTAACCTTACTGCGGGATAAGTCAGATACGCAGTATTTT. Residues: CASSLTLLRDKSDTQYF.

This clonotype is a singleton in its sample. The V and J genes are TRBV2 and TRBJ1-2; tentatively, D is TRBD1 (6 bases). The CDR3 is 15 residues long. CDR1 and CDR2 (germline): SNHLY, FYNNEI. V was cut by 7 bases and J by 0 bases, with 15 bases left in between. The CDR3 DNA reads as TGTGCCAGCATCCCTGGGGGGGGCGCTAACTATGGCTACACCTTC. The encoded protein is CASIPGGGANYGYTF.

This chain uses TRBV6-1 with TRBJ1-1, with 7 nucleotides matching TRBD1. The V gene's germline CDR1 is MNHNS and CDR2 SASEGT. The CDR3 is 15 residues long. The V and J ends lost 6 bases and 2 bases, in that order; junction bases with no gene match: 9. Written as DNA, the CDR3 is TGTGCCAGCAGGGGGGGGACAGTTACAAACACTGAAGCTTTCTTT. It encodes CASRGGTVTNTEAFF.

Comment on this clonotype: Since a much larger clone is just one base distant, this may be a read error. The chain joins TRBV5-1 to TRBJ2-7; 7 bases agree with TRBD2. Germline assignment: CDR1 SGHRS and CDR2 YFSETQ. V trimming: 5 bases; J trimming: 3 bases; junction bases outside the gene matches: 11. The CDR3 loop spans 15 amino acids. The CDR3, as DNA: TGCGCCAGCAGGGCTAGCGGAGTCCCGGGCTACGAGCAGTACTTC. Amino acids: CASRASGVPGYEQYF.

CDR3 sequence reads: CATMDGSNTPPNDEQFF. The DNA for the CDR3 is TGTGCCACCATGGACGGATCCAACACCCCCCCCAATGATGAGCAGTTCTTC. The chain uses TRBV24-1 and TRBJ2-1; no definite D call. Per germline, CDR1 KGHDR and CDR2 SFDVKD. This CDR3 spans 17 amino acids. V was shortened by 8 bases and J by 8 bases, with 27 bases between the two germline ends.

The rearrangement links TRBV29-1 to TRBJ1-2; D ambiguous. V was trimmed by 3 bases and J by 5 bases, leaving 4 bases between them. The CDR3 loop spans 10 amino acids. The germline V gene encodes CDR1 SQVTM and CDR2 ANQGSEA. The CDR3 reads CSVDQYGYTF. CDR3 nucleotides: TGCAGCGTTGATCAGTATGGCTACACCTTC.

The V gene is TRBV5-1, the J gene TRBJ2-1; the D is unclear. CDR3 length equals 12 residues. Germline V CDR1 and CDR2: SGHRS, YFSETQ. Trimming pared 4 bases from V and 3 bases from J, leaving 5 bases between. CDR3 nucleotide sequence: TGCGCCAGCAGCACAAACTACAATGAGCAGTTCTTC. This encodes CASSTNYNEQFF.

This clonotype came up many times. This sequence joins TRBV12-3 or TRBV12-4 and TRBJ1-4; 8 bases map to TRBD1. J gave up 11 bases and V 5 bases, and 7 bases lay outside the gene matches. The CDR3 consists of 13 residues. The CDR3 coding sequence is TGTGCCAGCAGTCCGCGACAGGGGACGAAACTGTTTTTT. It specifies CASSPRQGTKLFF.